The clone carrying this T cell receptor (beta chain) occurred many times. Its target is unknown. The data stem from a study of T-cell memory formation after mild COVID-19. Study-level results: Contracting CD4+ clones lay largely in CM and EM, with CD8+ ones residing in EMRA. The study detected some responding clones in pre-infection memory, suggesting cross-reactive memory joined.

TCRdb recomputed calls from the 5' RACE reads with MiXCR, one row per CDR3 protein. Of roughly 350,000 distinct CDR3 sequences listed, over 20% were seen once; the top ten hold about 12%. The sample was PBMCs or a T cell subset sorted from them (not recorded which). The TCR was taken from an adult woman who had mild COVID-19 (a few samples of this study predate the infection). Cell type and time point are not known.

This chain's CDR3 is CASSPGTATYEQYF. CDR3 DNA: TGTGCCAGCAGCCCCGGGACAGCAACTTACGAGCAGTACTTC. This chain uses TRBV12-3 or TRBV12-4 with TRBJ2-7; 7 positions agree with TRBD1. The CDR3 covers 14 residues. J gave up 4 bases and V 6 bases, and 9 bases lay outside the gene matches.